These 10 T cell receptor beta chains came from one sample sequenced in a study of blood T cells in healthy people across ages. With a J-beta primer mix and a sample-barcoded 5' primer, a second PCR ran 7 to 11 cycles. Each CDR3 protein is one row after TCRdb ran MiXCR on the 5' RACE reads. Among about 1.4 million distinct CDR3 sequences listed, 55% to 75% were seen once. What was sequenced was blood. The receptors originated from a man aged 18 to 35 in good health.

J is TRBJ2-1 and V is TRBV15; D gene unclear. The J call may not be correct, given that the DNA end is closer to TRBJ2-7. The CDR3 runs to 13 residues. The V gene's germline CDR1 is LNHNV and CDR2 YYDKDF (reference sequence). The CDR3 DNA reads TGTGCCACCAGCAGAGGTCTTAGCAATGAGCAGTACTTC. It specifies CATSRGLSNEQYF.

The CDR3 reads CASGDPGMTDTQYF. Written as DNA, the CDR3 is TGTGCCAGCGGCGACCCAGGGATGACAGATACGCAGTATTTT. This chain connects TRBV6-2 or TRBV6-3 to TRBJ2-3; D might be TRBD1 (5 bases). V lost 8 bases and J 3 bases, leaving 15 bases between the germline ends. The length of the CDR3 is 14 residues. Germline V gives CDR1 MNHEY, CDR2 SVGEGT.

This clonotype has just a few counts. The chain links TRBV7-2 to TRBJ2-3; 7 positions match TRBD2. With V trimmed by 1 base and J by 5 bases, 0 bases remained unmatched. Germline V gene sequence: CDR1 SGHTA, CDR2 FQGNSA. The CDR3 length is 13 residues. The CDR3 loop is CASSLVAGDTQYF. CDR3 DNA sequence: TGTGCCAGCAGCTTAGTAGCGGGAGATACGCAGTATTTT.

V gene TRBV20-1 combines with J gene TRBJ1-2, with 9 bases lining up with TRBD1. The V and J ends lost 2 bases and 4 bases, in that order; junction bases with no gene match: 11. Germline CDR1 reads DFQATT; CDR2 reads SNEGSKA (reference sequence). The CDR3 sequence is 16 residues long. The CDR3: CSARPTGTGRTYGYTF. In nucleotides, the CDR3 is TGCAGTGCTAGACCAACCGGGACAGGGAGGACCTATGGCTACACCTTC.

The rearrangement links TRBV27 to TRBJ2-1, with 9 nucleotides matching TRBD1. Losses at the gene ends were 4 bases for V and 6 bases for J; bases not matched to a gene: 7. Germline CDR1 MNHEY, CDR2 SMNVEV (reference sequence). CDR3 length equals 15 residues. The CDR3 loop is CASSSQGALVNEQFF. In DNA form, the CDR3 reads TGTGCCAGCAGTTCACAGGGGGCACTCGTCAATGAGCAGTTCTTC.

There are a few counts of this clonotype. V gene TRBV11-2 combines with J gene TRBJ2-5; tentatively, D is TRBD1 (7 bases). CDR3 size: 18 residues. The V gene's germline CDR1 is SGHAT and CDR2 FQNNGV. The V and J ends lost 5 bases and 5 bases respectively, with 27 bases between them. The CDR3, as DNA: TGTGCCAGCAGCCTGGGAGGCGGGACAGTACACGTCTGGGAGACCCAGTACTTC. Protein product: CASSLGGGTVHVWETQYF. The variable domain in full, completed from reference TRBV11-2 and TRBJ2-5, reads EAGVAQSPRYKIIEKRQSVAFWCNPISGHATLYWYQQILGQGPKLLIQFQNNGVVDDSQLPKDRFSAERLKGVDSTLKIQPAKLEDSAVYLCASSLGGGTVHVWETQYFGPGTRLLVL.

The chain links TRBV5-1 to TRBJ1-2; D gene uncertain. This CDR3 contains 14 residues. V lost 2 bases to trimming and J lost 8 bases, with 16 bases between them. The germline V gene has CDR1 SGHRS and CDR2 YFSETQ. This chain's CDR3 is CASSLPAGTGGYTF. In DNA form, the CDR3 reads TGCGCCAGCAGCTTACCGGCGGGAACGGGGGGCTACACCTTC. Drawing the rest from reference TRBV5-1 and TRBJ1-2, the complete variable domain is KAGVTQTPRYLIKTRGQQVTLSCSPISGHRSVSWYQQTPGQGLQFLFEYFSETQRNKGNFPGRFSGRQFSNSRSEMNVSTLELGDSALYLCASSLPAGTGGYTFGSGTRLTVV.

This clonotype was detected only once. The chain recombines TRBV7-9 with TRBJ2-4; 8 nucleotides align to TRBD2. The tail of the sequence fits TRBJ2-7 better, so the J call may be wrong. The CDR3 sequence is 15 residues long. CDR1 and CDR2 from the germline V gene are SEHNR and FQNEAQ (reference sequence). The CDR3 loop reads CASSVGLAPEYEQYF. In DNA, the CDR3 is TGTGCCAGCAGCGTCGGACTAGCCCCAGAGTACGAGCAGTACTTC.

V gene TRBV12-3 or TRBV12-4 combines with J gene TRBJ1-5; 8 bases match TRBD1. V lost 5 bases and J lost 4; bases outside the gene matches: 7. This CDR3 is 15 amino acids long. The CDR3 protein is CASSLGTGLNQPQHF. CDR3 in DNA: TGTGCCAGCAGTCTAGGGACAGGACTTAATCAGCCCCAGCATTTT.

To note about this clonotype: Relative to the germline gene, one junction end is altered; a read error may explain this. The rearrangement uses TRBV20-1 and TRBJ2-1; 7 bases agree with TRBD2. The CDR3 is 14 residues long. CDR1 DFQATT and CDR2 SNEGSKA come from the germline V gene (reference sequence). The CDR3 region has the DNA TGCAGTGCAAGCAGCGGGGTCGCCTACAACGAGCAGTTCTTC. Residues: CSASSGVAYNEQFF.